What follows are 21 T cell receptor beta chains derived from one specimen sequenced in a study of shared clonotypes between healthy human individuals. Assay: immunoSEQ multiplex PCR; the TCRdb copy retains only in-frame clones and omits some. The data show about 340,000 clones, 70% to 75% seen once. The source material was memory CD4+ T cells sorted from blood. Subset noted: CD45RA-negative fraction. The receptors derive from a man under 40 in good health.

The chain is built from TRBV11-2 and TRBJ2-7, with 7 bases lining up with TRBD2. Germline V CDR1 and CDR2: SGHAT, FQNNGV. Germline trimming cut 1 base from V and 3 bases from J; bases unmatched to any gene: 3. The length of the CDR3 is 14 residues. The chain's CDR3 is CASSLAGGVYEQYF. CDR3 DNA: TGTGCCAGCAGCTTAGCGGGGGGAGTCTACGAGCAGTACTTC. Looking up the rest from reference TRBV11-2 and TRBJ2-7 gives the full variable domain: EAGVAQSPRYKIIEKRQSVAFWCNPISGHATLYWYQQILGQGPKLLIQFQNNGVVDDSQLPKDRFSAERLKGVDSTLKIQPAKLEDSAVYLCASSLAGGVYEQYFGPGTRLTVT.

CDR3 sequence: CASFYLSGYTF. The CDR3 coding sequence is TGTGCCAGCTTCTATTTGAGTGGCTACACCTTC. V and J are TRBV28 and TRBJ1-2; D not resolved. The germline gives CDR1 MDHEN, CDR2 SYDVKM. CDR3 length equals 11 residues. Trimming removed 8 bases from V and 7 bases from J, with 11 bases in between.

The gene calls are TRBV9 and TRBJ2-7; D is undetermined. The V gene's germline CDR1 is SGDLS and CDR2 YYNGEE. This CDR3 comprises 14 residues. The V end was cut by 2 bases, the J end by 1 base, with 10 bases between. CDR3 residues: CASSVVDRSYEQYF. CDR3 coding DNA: TGTGCCAGCAGCGTCGTGGACCGATCCTACGAGCAGTACTTC.

Regarding this clone: The identical CDR3 is also encoded by other nucleotide sequences in the sample. The rearrangement uses TRBV5-1 and TRBJ2-3, with D uncertain. This CDR3 spans 11 amino acids. Germline V gene sequence: CDR1 SGHRS, CDR2 YFSETQ. Trimming stripped 2 bases from V and 5 bases from J, with 3 bases between. The CDR3 sequence: CASSLEDTQYF. The CDR3 coding sequence is TGCGCCAGCAGCTTAGAAGATACGCAGTATTTT.

This chain connects TRBV10-3 to TRBJ2-2; possibly TRBD1 for D (5 bases). This CDR3 region has 14 residues. From germline, CDR1 is ENHRY and CDR2 SYGVKD. The ends were cut back, 3 bases at V and 5 bases at J, with 10 bases in the middle. CDR3 sequence: CAISDLTGTGELFF. CDR3 DNA: TGTGCCATCAGTGATCTAACAGGAACCGGGGAGCTGTTTTTT.

The rearrangement uses TRBV19 and TRBJ2-1, with 9 bases aligning to TRBD2. The CDR3 extends over 15 amino acids. The V gene end was trimmed by 7 bases and the J gene end by 0 bases; junction bases not matched to a gene: 4. From germline, CDR1 is LNHDA and CDR2 SQIVND (reference sequence). This chain's CDR3 is CASKLAGSSYNEQFF. The CDR3 nucleotides read TGTGCCAGTAAGCTAGCGGGAAGCTCCTACAATGAGCAGTTCTTC.

The CDR3 sequence is CASSKEGGGTDTQYF. CDR3 DNA: TGTGCCAGCAGTAAGGAGGGGGGTGGAACAGATACGCAGTATTTT. The chain recombines TRBV5-5 with TRBJ2-3; D is perhaps TRBD1 or TRBD2 (6 bases each). V gave up 5 bases and J gave up 3 bases, with 16 bases separating them. This CDR3 is built from 15 residues. Germline loops: CDR1 SGHKS, CDR2 YYEKEE (reference sequence).

This clone came up once. J is TRBJ2-1 and V is TRBV5-1; D is unclear. CDR3 size: 13 residues. Germline CDR1 SGHRS, CDR2 YFSETQ. Between the trimmed V and J ends, which lost 0 bases and 9 bases, there was a span of 10 bases. CDR3 protein: CASSLDRVGEQFF. In nucleotides, the CDR3 is TGCGCCAGCAGCTTGGACCGGGTCGGTGAGCAGTTCTTC.

This clone was seen a few times. This chain connects TRBV2 to TRBJ1-2; 9 bases agree with TRBD1. This CDR3 is built from 13 residues. V was pared by 4 bases and J by 8 bases, with 5 bases of the junction left unmatched. Germline loops: CDR1 SNHLY, CDR2 FYNNEI. The CDR3 sequence: CASSARDRDGYTF. CDR3 nucleotides: TGTGCCAGCAGTGCCCGGGACAGGGACGGCTACACCTTC.

This clone has more than one count but fewer than ten. Here the CDR3 reads CASSRDLLTGELFF. CDR3 coding DNA: TGTGCCAGCAGTCGGGACCTCCTCACCGGGGAGCTGTTTTTT. The gene calls are TRBV2 and TRBJ2-2; TRBD1 or TRBD2 may be the D gene (5 bases each). CDR1 and CDR2 from the germline V gene are SNHLY and FYNNEI. The CDR3 has 14 amino acids. The V gene lost 5 bases and the J gene lost 4 bases, with 11 bases spanning the gap.

The chain combines TRBV2 with TRBJ2-7; tentatively, D is TRBD1 (5 bases). Germline V gene sequence: CDR1 SNHLY, CDR2 FYNNEI. V was trimmed by 6 bases and J by 0 bases, leaving 15 bases between them. This CDR3 is built from 15 residues. DNA for the CDR3: TGTGCCAGCAGGGCCAGGGTAATCGCCTCCTACGAGCAGTACTTC. Its translation is CASRARVIASYEQYF.

The V and J genes are TRBV6-1 and TRBJ2-7; TRBD2 might be the D (5 bases). This CDR3 is 15 amino acids long. The germline gives CDR1 MNHNS, CDR2 SASEGT. V was cut by 1 base and J by 7 bases, with 17 bases left in between. For the CDR3, the DNA is TGTGCCAGCAGTGAAGGTCCCGGGATATCTTGGGAGCAGTACTTC. It encodes CASSEGPGISWEQYF.

The V call is TRBV14, the J call TRBJ2-3; D call uncertain. This CDR3 is 15 amino acids long. The germline V gene encodes CDR1 SGHDN and CDR2 FVKESK. The germline V and J ends were trimmed by 2 bases and 3 bases, with 12 bases remaining between them. CDR3 amino acids: CASSQPAIVTDTQYF. The CDR3 DNA reads as TGTGCCAGCAGCCAACCGGCTATTGTGACAGATACGCAGTATTTT.

The chain uses TRBV7-2 and TRBJ2-3; D not resolved. V shed 4 bases and J shed 5 bases, with 4 bases lying between them. This CDR3 is built from 11 residues. Germline-derived CDR1 and CDR2 are SGHTA and FQGNSA. The CDR3 DNA reads TGTGCCAGCAGCTATGGAGATACGCAGTATTTT. Amino acid sequence: CASSYGDTQYF.

This clone came up many times. The genes are TRBV5-1 and TRBJ2-1, with 10 bases that match TRBD2. V shed 0 bases and J 5 bases; nucleotides not matched to a gene: 2. This CDR3 region has 15 residues. Germline V gene data show CDR1 as SGHRS and CDR2 as YFSETQ. The CDR3 nucleotides are TGCGCCAGCAGCTTGGCTCTAGCGGGAGACAATGAGCAGTTCTTC. This codes for CASSLALAGDNEQFF.

The chain combines TRBV5-5 with TRBJ1-1, with D unresolved. The CDR3 spans 14 residues. Germline lookup yields CDR1 SGHKS and CDR2 YYEKEE (reference sequence). The ends were cut back, 2 bases at V and 3 bases at J, with 11 bases in the middle. CDR3: CASSFVGLYTEAFF. The CDR3 DNA follows: TGTGCCAGCAGCTTTGTCGGGCTTTACACTGAAGCTTTCTTT.

This clone was seen repeatedly, ten times or more. V and J are TRBV10-3 and TRBJ2-7; D not resolved. V was cut by 0 bases and J by 6 bases, with 6 bases left in between. The CDR3 is 12 residues long. The V gene's germline CDR1 is ENHRY and CDR2 SYGVKD. The chain's CDR3 is CAISESKGEQYF. For the CDR3, the DNA is TGTGCCATCAGTGAGTCGAAGGGCGAGCAGTACTTC.

The chain is built from TRBV5-4 and TRBJ2-6, with D perhaps matching TRBD2 (6 bases). The V gene's germline CDR1 is SGHNT and CDR2 YYREEE (reference sequence). There are 16 residues in the CDR3. V was shortened by 4 bases and J by 4 bases, with 15 bases between the two germline ends. The CDR3 DNA reads as TGTGCCAGCAGCGGGACTCTGGCGGGAGGGGCCAACGTCCTGACTTTC. This codes for CASSGTLAGGANVLTF.

The rearrangement uses TRBV4-1 and TRBJ1-2; the D gene is possibly TRBD1 (6 bases). Germline-derived CDR1 and CDR2 are MGHRA and YSYEKL. The V gene lost 2 bases and the J gene lost 3 bases, with 25 bases spanning the gap. CDR3 length equals 19 residues. The CDR3 sequence: CASSQPTTGRRGSDYGYTF. The CDR3 DNA reads TGCGCCAGCAGCCAACCCACCACAGGGAGAAGGGGTTCTGACTATGGCTACACCTTC.

The chain recombines TRBV1 with TRBJ1-1; the table calls TRBD1, which could not be checked here. TRBV1 is termed a pseudogene. CDR3 length: 12 amino acids. The CDR3 is CPRQGFGTEAFF. The CDR3 bases are TGCCCCCGACAGGGGTTTGGCACTGAAGCTTTCTTT.

On this clone itself: Other DNA sequences in this specimen translate into the identical CDR3. The gene calls are TRBV30 and TRBJ2-1; D could derive from TRBD1 or TRBD2 (6 bases each). Germline V gene sequence: CDR1 GTSNPN, CDR2 SVGIG (reference sequence). The length of the CDR3 is 15 residues. V was cut by 0 bases and J by 0 bases, with 9 bases left in between. CDR3 amino acids: CAWSVGGSSYNEQFF. The CDR3 nucleotides are TGTGCCTGGAGTGTAGGGGGGAGCTCCTACAATGAGCAGTTCTTC.